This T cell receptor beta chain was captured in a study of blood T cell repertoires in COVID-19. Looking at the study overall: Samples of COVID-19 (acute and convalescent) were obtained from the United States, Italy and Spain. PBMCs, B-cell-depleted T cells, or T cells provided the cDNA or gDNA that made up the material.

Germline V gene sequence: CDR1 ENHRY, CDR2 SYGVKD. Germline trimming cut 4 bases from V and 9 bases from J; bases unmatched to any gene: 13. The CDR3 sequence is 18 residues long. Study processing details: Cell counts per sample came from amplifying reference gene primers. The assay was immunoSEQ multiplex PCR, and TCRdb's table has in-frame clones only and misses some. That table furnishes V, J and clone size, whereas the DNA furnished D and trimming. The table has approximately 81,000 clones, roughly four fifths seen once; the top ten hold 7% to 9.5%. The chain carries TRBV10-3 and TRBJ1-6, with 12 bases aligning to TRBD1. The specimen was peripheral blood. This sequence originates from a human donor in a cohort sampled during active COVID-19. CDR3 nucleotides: TGTGCCATCAGTGGGGGGACAGGGGGCACGGGTAGTAGTTCACCCCTCCACTTT. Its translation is CAISGGTGGTGSSSPLHF.